Each of the 29 T cell receptor beta chains below was sequenced from the same sample in a study of CD8 T cells in ankylosing spondylitis. MiXCR, run by TCRdb on the 5' RACE reads, gives a single entry per CDR3 protein. The data show about 260,000 distinct CDR3 sequences, over 15% seen once. Sequencing input: blood, either unsorted or a sorted T cell fraction (not recorded which). The receptors here all came from a male donor with ankylosing spondylitis or in good health (not recorded which).

This clonotype was recorded a few times. The V gene is TRBV7-9, the J gene TRBJ2-3; TRBD2 agrees at 10 bases. This CDR3 has 16 amino acids. The J segment lost 4 bases and the V segment lost 4 bases, leaving 8 bases of the junction unmatched. CDR1 is SEHNR, CDR2 FQNEAQ, per germline (reference sequence). This CDR3 is CASSSSLSGRADTQYF. CDR3 DNA sequence: TGTGCCAGCAGCTCATCCTTAAGCGGGAGGGCAGATACGCAGTATTTT. Full variable domain (outside the CDR3, taken from reference TRBV7-9 and TRBJ2-3): DTGVSQNPRHKITKRGQNVTFRCDPISEHNRLYWYRQTLGQGPEFLTYFQNEAQLEKSRLLSDRFSAERPKGSFSTLEIQRTEQGDSAMYLCASSSSLSGRADTQYFGPGTRLTVL.

This clonotype has a handful of counts. The CDR3 loop reads CASSFPTSGRPSQFF. In DNA form, the CDR3 reads TGTGCCAGCAGTTTCCCGACTAGCGGGAGGCCCTCGCAGTTCTTC. This chain joins TRBV12-3 or TRBV12-4 and TRBJ2-1, with TRBD2 matching 13 bases. The V segment lost 3 bases and the J segment 12 bases; nucleotides outside the gene matches: 8. The CDR3 contains 15 residues.

This sequence joins TRBV7-8 and TRBJ2-5, with TRBD2 as a possible D gene (6 bases). CDR1 is SGHVS, CDR2 FQNEAQ, per germline. The V and J ends lost 3 bases and 4 bases respectively, with 15 bases between them. This CDR3 region has 15 residues. CDR3 in DNA: TGTGCCAGCAGCTTTACTTGGGGGGTGGGAGAGACCCAGTACTTC. Protein: CASSFTWGVGETQYF. The full variable domain, rest sourced from reference TRBV7-8 and TRBJ2-5, is GAGVSQSPRYKVAKRGQDVALRCDPISGHVSLFWYQQALGQGPEFLTYFQNEAQLDKSGLPSDRFFAERPEGSVSTLKIQRTQQEDSAVYLCASSFTWGVGETQYFGPGTRLLVL.

This clonotype was seen more than once but under ten times. The V and J genes are TRBV27 and TRBJ2-1, with 8 bases lining up with TRBD1. The CDR3 spans 16 residues. Germline assignment: CDR1 MNHEY and CDR2 SMNVEV (reference sequence). V was clipped by 1 base and J by 0 bases; unmatched bases: 2. The CDR3 coding sequence is TGTGCCAGCAGTTTATTGGGACAGGTCTCCTACAATGAGCAGTTCTTC. Translation: CASSLLGQVSYNEQFF.

This chain connects TRBV28 to TRBJ1-5; tentative D call: TRBD1 (6 bases). Germline V gene sequence: CDR1 MDHEN, CDR2 SYDVKM. The germline V and J ends were trimmed by 10 bases and 0 bases, with 25 bases remaining between them. The CDR3 covers 18 residues. CDR3: CATSLWGGTKNSNQPQHF. CDR3 nucleotides: TGTGCCACCTCACTATGGGGGGGGACAAAGAATAGCAATCAGCCCCAGCATTTT.

The V call is TRBV12-3 or TRBV12-4, the J call TRBJ2-1, with no clear D. Between the trimmed V and J ends, which lost 7 bases and 8 bases, there was a span of 9 bases. CDR3 length equals 11 residues. The CDR3 region is CASNMGDEQFF. The CDR3 DNA reads TGTGCCAGCAATATGGGCGATGAGCAGTTCTTC.

This clonotype was seen many times. The J gene is TRBJ2-1, the V gene TRBV9; TRBD1 aligns across 11 bases. V gave up 4 bases and J gave up 0 bases; unmatched junction bases: 3. The CDR3 runs to 16 residues. In germline, CDR1 is SGDLS, CDR2 YYNGEE. The CDR3 protein is CASSPGTGGSYNEQFF. Written as DNA, the CDR3 is TGTGCCAGCAGCCCAGGGACAGGGGGCTCCTACAATGAGCAGTTCTTC.

The table lists this clonotype with a few counts. This chain uses TRBV4-1 with TRBJ2-3; TRBD2 agrees at 11 bases. J lost 0 bases, V lost 1 base, and 9 bases had no gene match. This CDR3 comprises 19 residues. Germline V gives CDR1 MGHRA, CDR2 YSYEKL. The CDR3 sequence is CASSQVPGTSGGSTDTQYF. The CDR3, as DNA: TGCGCCAGCAGCCAAGTCCCCGGGACTAGCGGAGGAAGCACAGATACGCAGTATTTT.

The chain has TRBV12-3 or TRBV12-4 and TRBJ2-2; 8 bases match TRBD2. Trimming took 6 bases from V and 4 from J; bases not matched to a gene: 10. This CDR3 contains 16 residues. The CDR3 spells CASSFPRGGITGELFF. In DNA, the CDR3 is TGTGCCAGCAGCTTCCCTCGGGGGGGCATCACCGGGGAGCTGTTTTTT.

The CDR3 here is CASSPPLRGGRTDTQYF. CDR3 coding DNA: TGCGCCAGCAGCCCCCCTCTCCGGGGGGGGCGCACAGATACGCAGTATTTT. The chain has TRBV5-1 and TRBJ2-3; 8 bases map to TRBD2. The CDR3 is 17 amino acids. Germline CDR1 SGHRS, CDR2 YFSETQ. J lost 1 base, V lost 4 bases, and 11 bases had no gene match.

This clonotype was detected a few times. The chain uses TRBV6-1 and TRBJ1-2; 8 bases fit TRBD1. CDR1 and CDR2 (germline): MNHNS, SASEGT. This CDR3 comprises 14 residues. J was trimmed by 5 bases and V by 2 bases; bases with no gene match: 4. CDR3 loop: CASSEPGQAYGYTF. The CDR3 nucleotides are TGTGCCAGCAGTGAACCGGGACAGGCATATGGCTACACCTTC.

The chain couples TRBV4-2 to TRBJ2-5; 10 bases align to TRBD2. There are 17 residues in the CDR3. The trim removed 3 bases at V and 4 bases at J, leaving 11 bases unmatched. Germline-derived CDR1 and CDR2 are LGHNA and YNFKEQ. The CDR3 reads CASSHTSGDPIRETQYF. CDR3 nucleotides: TGTGCCAGCAGCCATACTAGCGGGGACCCTATCCGAGAGACCCAGTACTTC.

This clonotype was picked up a small number of times. This CDR3 is CASSLYRGSPSYEQYV. The DNA for the CDR3 is TGTGCCAGCAGCTTGTATCGGGGCAGCCCATCCTACGAGCAGTACGTC. The V call is TRBV5-6, the J call TRBJ2-7; D is tentatively TRBD1 or TRBD2 (5 bases each). Trimming took 1 base from V and 1 from J, leaving 15 bases between them. The germline V gene encodes CDR1 SGHDT and CDR2 YYEEEE. This CDR3 region has 16 residues.

The chain is built from TRBV5-1 and TRBJ2-4, with 9 positions matching TRBD1. The V gene's germline CDR1 is SGHRS and CDR2 YFSETQ. This CDR3 is built from 16 residues. V shed 2 bases, J shed 1 base, and the junction held 4 bases outside the gene matches. The DNA for the CDR3 is TGCGCCAGCAGCTTCCGACAGGGGGTGGCCAAAAACATTCAGTACTTC. It codes for CASSFRQGVAKNIQYF.

A few counts support this clonotype. V and J are TRBV7-9 and TRBJ2-7; D might be TRBD1 (5 bases). This CDR3 spans 13 amino acids. CDR1 is SEHNR and CDR2 is FQNEAQ in the germline V gene (reference sequence). Trimming left V 2 bases short and J 10 bases short, with 15 bases between. The CDR3 region is CASSLSFAGAQYV. In DNA form, the CDR3 reads TGTGCCAGCAGCTTATCGTTCGCTGGGGCTCAGTACGTC.

The chain has TRBV5-5 and TRBJ2-7; D possibly matches TRBD1 or TRBD2 (5 bases each). Trimming took 0 bases from V and 5 from J, leaving 12 bases between them. CDR1 is SGHKS and CDR2 is YYEKEE in the germline V gene (reference sequence). The CDR3 loop spans 14 amino acids. This chain's CDR3 is CASSLGGTSDEQYV. CDR3 coding DNA: TGTGCCAGCAGCTTGGGAGGGACCTCGGACGAGCAGTACGTC.

The chain is built from TRBV7-2 and TRBJ1-2; perhaps TRBD1 as D (5 bases). Trimming removed 4 bases from V and 8 bases from J, with 17 bases in between. This CDR3 is built from 14 residues. CDR1 and CDR2 (germline): SGHTA, FQGNSA. The CDR3 here is CASSSPGGFWGYTF. CDR3 DNA sequence: TGTGCCAGCAGCTCACCCGGGGGATTCTGGGGCTACACCTTC.

Note on this clonotype: At one of its ends the junction is not consistent with the germline gene, which may arise from a read error. The chain combines TRBV3-1 with TRBJ2-5; 9 bases line up with TRBD2. Looked up from germline, CDR1 is LGHDT and CDR2 is YNNKEL (reference sequence). CDR3 length: 15 residues. The CDR3 region is CATSQPSGTSETQYF. The CDR3 nucleotides read TGTGCCACCAGCCAGCCTAGCGGGACCTCCGAGACCCAGTACTTC.

This clonotype showed up just a few times. The chain combines TRBV28 with TRBJ2-2, with D possibly matching TRBD1 (6 bases). This CDR3 comprises 13 residues. Germline V gene lookup returns CDR1 MDHEN and CDR2 SYDVKM. Trimming shortened V by 7 bases and J by 6 bases, and 12 bases separated the two germline ends. CDR3 region: CASKGVASGELFF. CDR3 nucleotides: TGTGCCAGCAAGGGGGTCGCCTCCGGGGAGCTGTTTTTT.

This rearrangement joins TRBV9 to TRBJ2-5; D is perhaps TRBD1 (7 bases). Per the germline V gene, CDR1 is SGDLS and CDR2 is YYNGEE. The length of the CDR3 is 15 residues. Trimming took off 1 base at V and 1 base at J, with 11 bases between the two ends. The CDR3 protein is CASSVQGGFQETQYF. The CDR3 coding sequence is TGTGCCAGCAGCGTACAGGGGGGATTCCAAGAGACCCAGTACTTC.

At least ten counts were recorded for this clonotype. The chain recombines TRBV10-3 with TRBJ1-5; no definite D call. The CDR3 runs 15 residues. Deletions cut 2 bases from V and 0 bases from J, with 8 bases between. CDR1 and CDR2 from the germline V gene are ENHRY and SYGVKD. CDR3 amino acids: CAISERLDSNQPQHF. CDR3 nucleotide sequence: TGTGCCATCAGTGAGCGGTTGGATAGCAATCAGCCCCAGCATTTT.

This chain joins TRBV12-3 or TRBV12-4 and TRBJ2-3; D is perhaps TRBD1 (5 bases). Trimming shortened V by 6 bases and J by 3 bases, and 10 bases separated the two germline ends. CDR3 length: 13 amino acids. The CDR3 loop is CASSPTVTDTQYF. DNA for the CDR3: TGTGCCAGCAGCCCGACAGTTACAGATACGCAGTATTTT.

This clonotype was observed a handful of times. This rearrangement joins TRBV10-3 to TRBJ2-1; 12 positions agree with TRBD2. Germline V gives CDR1 ENHRY, CDR2 SYGVKD. The CDR3 totals 14 residues. With 7 bases clipped from V and 6 bases from J, the junction kept 4 bases outside the gene matches. The CDR3 DNA is TGTGCCATCACGGCTAGCGGGGGGGTCAATGAGCAGTTCTTC. It specifies CAITASGGVNEQFF.

The table lists this clonotype with a count of one. This chain joins TRBV5-6 and TRBJ1-1; a weak D match, TRBD1 (5 bases). Germline CDR1 SGHDT, CDR2 YYEEEE. The CDR3 spans 14 residues. Trimming took off 4 bases at V and 5 bases at J, with 15 bases between the two ends. Here the CDR3 DNA reads TGTGCCAGCAGCATCTGGGGCTTAGGGACTGAAGCTTTCTTT. Amino acids: CASSIWGLGTEAFF. Complete variable domain (other parts from reference TRBV5-6 and TRBJ1-1): DAGVTQSPTHLIKTRGQQVTLRCSPKSGHDTVSWYQQALGQGPQFIFQYYEEEERQRGNFPDRFSGHQFPNYSSELNVNALLLGDSALYLCASSIWGLGTEAFFGQGTRLTVV.

The CDR3, as DNA: TGTGCCAGCAGTTTACACAGGGAAGAGACCCAGTACTTC. As protein: CASSLHREETQYF. V and J are TRBV12-3 or TRBV12-4 and TRBJ2-5, with a tentative D call TRBD1 (6 bases). The V end was cut by 2 bases, the J end by 3 bases, with 7 bases between. The CDR3 contains 13 residues.

The CDR3 nucleotides read TGCAGTGCTAGAGATACAGGGGGCTCCGATACGCAGTATTTT. Translating gives CSARDTGGSDTQYF. This chain connects TRBV20-1 to TRBJ2-3, with 9 bases matching TRBD1. The CDR3 spans 14 residues. The J segment lost 6 bases and the V segment lost 0 bases, leaving 4 bases of the junction unmatched. The germline gives CDR1 DFQATT, CDR2 SNEGSKA (reference sequence).

The chain uses TRBV10-2 and TRBJ2-5, with 12 bases aligning to TRBD1. There are 15 residues in the CDR3. Germline values: CDR1 WSHSY, CDR2 SAAADI. The junction had 2 bases not matched to a gene; V was cut back by 6 bases and J by 0 bases. The CDR3 reads CASRGTGGHQETQYF. The CDR3 nucleotides read TGCGCCAGCAGAGGGACAGGGGGCCACCAAGAGACCCAGTACTTC.

This clonotype was counted a few times. This chain joins TRBV5-1 and TRBJ1-1, with D maybe TRBD1 (5 bases). The CDR3 covers 14 residues. The germline gives CDR1 SGHRS, CDR2 YFSETQ. V was clipped by 4 bases and J by 4 bases, with 14 bases between them. Written as DNA, the CDR3 is TGCGCCAGCAGCCCACGGGGCAGGCTCACTGAAGCTTTCTTT. Its translation is CASSPRGRLTEAFF.

The sample holds one count of this clonotype. A read error is possible here, since a much larger clone lies one base away. The rearrangement joins TRBV2 to TRBJ2-1; D could derive from TRBD1 or TRBD2 (5 bases each). The CDR3 spans 15 residues. With 6 bases removed from V and 7 bases from J, the gap between germline ends came to 19 bases. Germline CDR1 and CDR2: SNHLY and FYNNEI. CDR3 residues: CASRKDVGWGNEQFF. Written as DNA, the CDR3 is TGTGCCAGCAGGAAAGACGTAGGATGGGGGAATGAGCAGTTCTTC.